This T cell receptor beta chain was retrieved from a study of blood T cells in healthy people across ages. Study-wide results and caveats: Observed TCR beta diversity per million T cells went down as age went up. This fall followed a roughly linear course with age.

On this clonotype itself: Its specificity is unknown.

The CDR3 consists of 15 residues. The V end lost 3 bases, the J end lost 5 bases, and 13 bases lay between the germline ends. Germline values: CDR1 LGHNA, CDR2 YNFKEQ. Through a sample-barcoded 5' primer and a J-beta primer mix, a second PCR was run for roughly 6 to 11 cycles. TCRdb passed the 5' RACE reads through MiXCR, listing each CDR3 protein once. The sample contains around 1.1 million distinct CDR3 sequences, 30% to 40% of which appear only once. This TCR was sampled from a man younger than 30 in good health. The chain links TRBV4-2 to TRBJ1-4; D not resolved. The specimen sequenced was blood. This CDR3 is CASSQTDVSNEKLFF. The DNA for the CDR3 is TGTGCCAGCAGCCAGACGGACGTATCGAATGAAAAACTGTTTTTT.